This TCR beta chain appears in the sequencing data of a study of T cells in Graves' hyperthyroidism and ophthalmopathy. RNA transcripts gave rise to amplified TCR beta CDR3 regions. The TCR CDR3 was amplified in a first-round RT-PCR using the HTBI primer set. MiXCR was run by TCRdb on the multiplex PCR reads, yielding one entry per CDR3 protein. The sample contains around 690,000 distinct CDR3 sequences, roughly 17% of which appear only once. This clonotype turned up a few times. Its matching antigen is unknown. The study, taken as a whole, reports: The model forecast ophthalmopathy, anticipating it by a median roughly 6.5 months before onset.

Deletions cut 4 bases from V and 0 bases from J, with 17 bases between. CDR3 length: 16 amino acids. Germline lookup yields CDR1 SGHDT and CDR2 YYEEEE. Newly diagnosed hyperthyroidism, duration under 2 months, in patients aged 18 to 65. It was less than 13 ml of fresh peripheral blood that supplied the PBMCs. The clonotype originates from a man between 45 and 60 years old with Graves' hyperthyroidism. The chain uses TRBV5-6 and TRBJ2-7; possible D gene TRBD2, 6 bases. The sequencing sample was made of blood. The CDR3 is CASSVDPGGTSYEQYF. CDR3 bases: TGTGCCAGCAGCGTGGACCCTGGAGGGACCTCCTACGAGCAGTACTTC.